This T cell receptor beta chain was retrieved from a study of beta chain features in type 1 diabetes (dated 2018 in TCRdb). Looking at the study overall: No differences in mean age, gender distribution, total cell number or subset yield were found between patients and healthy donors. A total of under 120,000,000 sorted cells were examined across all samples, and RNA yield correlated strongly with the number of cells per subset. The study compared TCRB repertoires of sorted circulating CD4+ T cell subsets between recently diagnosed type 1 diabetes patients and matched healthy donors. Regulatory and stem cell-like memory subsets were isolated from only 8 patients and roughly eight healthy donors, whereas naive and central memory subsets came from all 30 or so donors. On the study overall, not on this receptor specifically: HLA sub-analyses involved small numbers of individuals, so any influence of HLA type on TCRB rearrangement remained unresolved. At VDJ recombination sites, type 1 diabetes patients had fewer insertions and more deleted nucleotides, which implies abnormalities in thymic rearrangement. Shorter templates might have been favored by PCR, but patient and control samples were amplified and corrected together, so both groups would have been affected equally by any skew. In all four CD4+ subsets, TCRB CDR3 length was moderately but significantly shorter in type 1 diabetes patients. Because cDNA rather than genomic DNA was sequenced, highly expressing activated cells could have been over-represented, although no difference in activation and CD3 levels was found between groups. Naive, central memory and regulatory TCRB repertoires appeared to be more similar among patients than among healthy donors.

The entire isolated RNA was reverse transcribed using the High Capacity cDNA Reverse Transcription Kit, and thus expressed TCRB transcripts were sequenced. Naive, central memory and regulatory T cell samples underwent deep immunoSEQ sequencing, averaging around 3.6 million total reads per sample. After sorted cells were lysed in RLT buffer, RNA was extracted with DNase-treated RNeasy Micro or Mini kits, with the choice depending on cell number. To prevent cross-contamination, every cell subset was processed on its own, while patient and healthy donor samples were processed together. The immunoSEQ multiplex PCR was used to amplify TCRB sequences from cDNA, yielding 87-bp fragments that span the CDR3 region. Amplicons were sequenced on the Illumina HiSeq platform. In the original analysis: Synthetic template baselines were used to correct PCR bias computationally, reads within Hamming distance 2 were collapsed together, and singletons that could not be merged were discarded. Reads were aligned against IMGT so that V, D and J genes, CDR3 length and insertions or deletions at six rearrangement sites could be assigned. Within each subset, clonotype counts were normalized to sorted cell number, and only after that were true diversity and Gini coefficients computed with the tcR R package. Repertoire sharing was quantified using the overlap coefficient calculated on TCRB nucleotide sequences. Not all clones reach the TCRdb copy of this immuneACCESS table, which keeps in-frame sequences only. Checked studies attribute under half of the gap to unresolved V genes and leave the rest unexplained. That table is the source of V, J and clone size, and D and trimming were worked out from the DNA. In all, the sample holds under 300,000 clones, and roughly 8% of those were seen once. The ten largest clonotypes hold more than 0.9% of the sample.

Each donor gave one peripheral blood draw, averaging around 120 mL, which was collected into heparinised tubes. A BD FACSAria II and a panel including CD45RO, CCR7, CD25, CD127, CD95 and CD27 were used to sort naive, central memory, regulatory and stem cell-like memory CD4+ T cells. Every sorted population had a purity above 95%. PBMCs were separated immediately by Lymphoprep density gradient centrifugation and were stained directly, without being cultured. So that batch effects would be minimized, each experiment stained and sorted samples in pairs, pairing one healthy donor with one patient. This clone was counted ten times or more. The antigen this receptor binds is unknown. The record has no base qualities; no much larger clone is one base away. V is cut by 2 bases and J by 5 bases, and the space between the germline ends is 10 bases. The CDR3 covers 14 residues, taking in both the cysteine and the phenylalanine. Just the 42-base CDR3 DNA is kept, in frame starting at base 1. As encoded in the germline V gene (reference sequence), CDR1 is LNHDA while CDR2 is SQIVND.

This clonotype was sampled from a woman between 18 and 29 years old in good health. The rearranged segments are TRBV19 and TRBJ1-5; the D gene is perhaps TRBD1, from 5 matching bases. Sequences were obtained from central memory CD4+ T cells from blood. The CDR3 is CASSINRYDQPQHF. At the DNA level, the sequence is TGTGCCAGTAGTATAAACAGGTACGATCAGCCCCAGCATTTT.